These T cell receptor beta chains were read from a single sample in a study of memory CD8 T cells in hepatitis C reinfection. The repertoire was sequenced with immunoSEQ multiplex PCR; TCRdb's copy has only in-frame clones and lacks some. The sample holds about 50,000 clones, approximately 89% seen once. What was sequenced was naive CD8+ T cells sorted from blood. The source of these receptors is a man between 18 and 29 years old with hepatitis C virus infection. CDR3s include the opening cysteine and the closing phenylalanine or tryptophan. The D gene is left open where the match is weak. Rows may omit the clone size; those that give it use once, few, many or a size class.

-	TRBJ2-1	TRBV7-9	TRBD2	CASSFEPGTSAANEQFF	TGTGCCAGCAGCTTCGAACCCGGGACTAGCGCAGCGAATGAGCAGTTCTTC
few	TRBJ1-5	TRBV6-5	-	CASSLHRELQPQHF	TGTGCCAGCAGTCTCCACCGGGAGTTACAGCCCCAGCATTTT
-	TRBJ2-1	TRBV7-6	TRBD1	CASSLVLGQGYNEQFF	TGTGCCAGCAGCTTAGTCTTGGGACAGGGGTACAATGAGCAGTTCTTC
-	TRBJ2-1	TRBV11-3	-	CASSPTPGLGNEQFF	TGTGCCAGCAGTCCGACTCCGGGACTTGGGAATGAGCAGTTCTTC
-	TRBJ2-5	TRBV4-1	TRBD2	CASSQEEGLAYETQYF	TGCGCCAGCAGCCAAGAAGAAGGACTAGCGTACGAGACCCAGTACTTC
-	TRBJ2-5	TRBV6-5	TRBD1	CASSFTVQGVEETQYF	TGTGCCAGCAGTTTCACTGTACAGGGGGTTGAGGAGACCCAGTACTTC
-	TRBJ2-7	TRBV6-1	TRBD2	CASRGTSGSPYEQYF	TGTGCCAGCAGGGGGACTAGCGGGAGCCCCTACGAGCAGTACTTC
-	TRBJ1-1	TRBV5-1	-	CASSSYYMNTEAFF	TGCGCCAGCAGCTCTTACTATATGAACACTGAAGCTTTCTTT
-	TRBJ2-2	TRBV6-1	-	CANARDTTNTGELFF	TGTGCCAACGCTCGTGACACAACGAACACCGGGGAGCTGTTTTTT
-	TRBJ2-1	TRBV19	-	CASSMGRSYNEQFF	TGTGCCAGTAGTATGGGCAGGTCCTACAATGAGCAGTTCTTC
-	TRBJ1-1	TRBV7-8	-	CASSPQANTEAFF	TGTGCCAGCAGCCCCCAGGCGAACACTGAAGCTTTCTTT
-	TRBJ2-2	TRBV12-5	TRBD2	CASGLDLAGRGTGELFF	TGTGCTAGTGGTTTGGATCTAGCGGGAAGGGGCACCGGGGAGCTGTTTTTT
-	TRBJ2-3	TRBV6-5	TRBD2	CASSGTSGLDTQYF	TGTGCCAGCAGCGGGACTAGCGGGTTGGATACGCAGTATTTT
-	TRBJ2-3	TRBV13	-	CASSASGSTDTQYF	TGTGCCAGCAGCGCAAGCGGATCCACAGATACGCAGTATTTT
-	TRBJ1-2	TRBV15	TRBD1	CATSRVRTGGSNYGYTF	TGTGCCACCAGCAGAGTTCGGACAGGGGGCTCAAACTATGGCTACACCTTC
-	TRBJ2-3	TRBV9	TRBD2	CASSAGTSGADTQYF	TGTGCCAGCAGCGCCGGGACTAGCGGGGCAGATACGCAGTATTTT
-	TRBJ1-6	TRBV25-1	TRBD1	CASSPRDRVNSPLHF	TGTGCCAGCAGTCCCCGTGACAGGGTCAATTCACCCCTCCACTTT
few	TRBJ2-7	TRBV4-1	TRBD2	CASSQGLAGGYEQYF	TGCGCCAGCAGCCAAGGACTAGCGGGAGGCTACGAGCAGTACTTC
-	TRBJ1-1	TRBV4-3	-	CASSQVGGTEAFF	TGCGCCAGCAGCCAAGTGGGGGGGACTGAAGCTTTCTTT
-	TRBJ1-6	TRBV2	TRBD1	CASSEGRQGSYSPLHF	TGTGCCAGCAGTGAGGGGAGACAGGGTAGTTATTCACCCCTCCACTTT
-	TRBJ1-5	TRBV19	-	CASSIGRNSNQPQHF	TGTGCCAGTAGTATAGGTCGTAATAGCAATCAGCCCCAGCATTTT
-	TRBJ2-7	TRBV9	-	CASRASVSGGEQYF	TGTGCCAGCAGAGCCAGCGTAAGTGGGGGCGAGCAGTACTTC
-	TRBJ1-5	TRBV2	-	CASSSGNQPQHF	TGTGCCAGCAGTTCAGGCAATCAGCCCCAGCATTTT
-	TRBJ2-3	TRBV5-1	TRBD2	CASSSGTSGTDTQYF	TGCGCCAGCAGCTCCGGGACTAGCGGAACAGATACGCAGTATTTT
once	TRBJ2-5	TRBV4-1	-	CASSDTLGGQETQYF	TGCGCCAGCAGCGACACTTTGGGGGGACAAGAGACCCAGTACTTC
-	TRBJ1-1	TRBV29-1	-	CSVDVGGATEAFF	TGCAGCGTTGATGTCGGGGGGGCCACTGAAGCTTTCTTT
-	TRBJ2-1	TRBV5-5	TRBD1	CASSPEPGQVSYNEQFF	TGTGCCAGCAGCCCCGAGCCGGGACAGGTTTCCTACAATGAGCAGTTCTTC
-	TRBJ1-5	TRBV4-1	-	CASSQALGGGNNQPQHF	TGCGCCAGCAGCCAGGCCCTGGGAGGTGGTAACAATCAGCCCCAGCATTTT
once	TRBJ2-1	TRBV7-8	-	CASSSLEGVHNNEQFF	TGTGCCAGCAGCTCTCTAGAGGGCGTGCACAACAATGAGCAGTTCTTC
-	TRBJ2-6	TRBV11-2	-	CASSLVTGVGANVLTF	TGTGCCAGCAGCTTAGTAACCGGAGTGGGGGCCAACGTCCTGACTTTC
-	TRBJ2-5	TRBV4-1	TRBD1	CASSQEQRGQGGQTQYF	TGCGCCAGCAGCCAAGAACAGCGGGGACAGGGTGGGCAGACCCAGTACTTC
-	TRBJ1-1	TRBV29-1	-	CSVEAGEGTEAFF	TGCAGCGTTGAGGCGGGGGAGGGCACTGAAGCTTTCTTT
-	TRBJ1-5	TRBV2	TRBD1	CASRTGTGVANQPQHF	TGTGCCAGCAGGACCGGGACAGGCGTCGCCAATCAGCCCCAGCATTTT
-	TRBJ2-6	TRBV21-1	-	CASSKRGGGWKGGANVLTF	TGTGCCAGCAGCAAAAGGGGGGGCGGTTGGAAAGGTGGGGCCAACGTCCTGACTTTC
-	TRBJ2-7	TRBV6-1	-	CASSTTEDVEQYF	TGTGCCAGCAGCACCACGGAGGACGTCGAGCAGTACTTC
-	TRBJ2-2	TRBV7-9	-	CASSLEGQTNTGELFF	TGTGCCAGCAGCTTAGAAGGACAGACGAACACCGGGGAGCTGTTTTTT
-	TRBJ1-1	TRBV9	-	CASSVVEGNTEAFF	TGTGCCAGCAGCGTAGTCGAGGGGAACACTGAAGCTTTCTTT
once	TRBJ2-3	TRBV27	TRBD2	CASSSLTSGGITDTQYF	TGTGCCAGCAGTTCCTTGACTAGCGGGGGAATCACAGATACGCAGTATTTT
-	TRBJ2-7	TRBV7-2	TRBD1	CASSWDRGADEQYF	TGTGCCAGCAGCTGGGACAGGGGGGCGGACGAGCAGTACTTC
-	TRBJ2-1	TRBV27	-	CASSPGSSGSYNEQFF	TGTGCCAGCAGTCCCGGGTCGAGTGGCTCCTACAATGAGCAGTTCTTC
-	TRBJ2-7	TRBV6-1	TRBD1	CASSGSETGFHEQYF	TGTGCCAGCAGTGGATCGGAGACAGGGTTCCACGAGCAGTACTTC
-	TRBJ2-3	TRBV4-1	TRBD2	CASSQVGTSGGTDTQYF	TGCGCCAGCAGCCAAGTTGGGACTAGCGGGGGCACAGATACGCAGTATTTT
-	TRBJ1-1	TRBV27	TRBD1	CASRALTGRNTEAFF	TGTGCCAGCAGGGCTCTGACAGGGCGGAACACTGAAGCTTTCTTT